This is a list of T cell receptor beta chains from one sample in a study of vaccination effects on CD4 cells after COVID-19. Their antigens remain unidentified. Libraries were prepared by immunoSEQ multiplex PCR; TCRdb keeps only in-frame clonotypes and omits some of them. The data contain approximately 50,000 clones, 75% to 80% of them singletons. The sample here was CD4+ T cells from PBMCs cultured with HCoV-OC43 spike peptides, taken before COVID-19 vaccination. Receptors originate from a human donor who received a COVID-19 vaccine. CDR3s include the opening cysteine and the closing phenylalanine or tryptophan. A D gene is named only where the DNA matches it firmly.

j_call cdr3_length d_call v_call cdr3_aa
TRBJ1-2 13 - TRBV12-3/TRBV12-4 CASSYRQSYGYTF
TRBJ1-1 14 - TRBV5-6 CASSWGRMNTEAFF
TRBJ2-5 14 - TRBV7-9 CASSPGDRQETQYF
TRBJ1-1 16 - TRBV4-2 CASSQDNTGRHTEAFF
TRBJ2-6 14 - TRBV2 CASPLSSGANVLTF
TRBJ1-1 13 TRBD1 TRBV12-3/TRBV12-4 CASKGTGIAEAFF
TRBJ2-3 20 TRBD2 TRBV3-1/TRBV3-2 CASSQRGWTSGGVSTDTQYF
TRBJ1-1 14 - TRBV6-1 CASSEWGGETEAFF
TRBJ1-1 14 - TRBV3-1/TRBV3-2 CASSHSQGNTEAFF
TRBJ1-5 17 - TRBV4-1 CASSQDRRVWSNQPQHF
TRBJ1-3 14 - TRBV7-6 CASSPQSSGNTIYF
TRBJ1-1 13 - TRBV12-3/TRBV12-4 CASSFRGYTEAFF
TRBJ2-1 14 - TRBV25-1 CASSGGTHYNEQFF
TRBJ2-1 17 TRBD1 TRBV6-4 CASSGGDRGGTYNEQFF
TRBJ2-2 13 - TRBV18 CASSPLQAGELFF
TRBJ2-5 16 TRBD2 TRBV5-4 CASSLYGRGAQETQYF
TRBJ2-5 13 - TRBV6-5 CASSFGLQETQYF
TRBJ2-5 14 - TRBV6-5 CASSYWGEKETQYF
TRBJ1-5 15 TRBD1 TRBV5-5 CASSSGQGNNQPQHF
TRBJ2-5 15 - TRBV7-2 CASSEIGTLQETQYF
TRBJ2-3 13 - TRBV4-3 CASSQDRGDTQYF
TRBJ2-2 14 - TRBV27 CASSLTSLSGELFF
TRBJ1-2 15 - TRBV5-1 CASSLDRASNYGYTF
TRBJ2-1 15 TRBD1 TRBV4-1 CASSQTGARGNEQFF
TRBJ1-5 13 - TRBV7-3 CASSLSTGQPQHF
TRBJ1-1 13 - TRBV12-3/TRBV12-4 CASSFGGGSEAFF
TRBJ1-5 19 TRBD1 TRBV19 CASSLDRDRGLGSNQPQHF
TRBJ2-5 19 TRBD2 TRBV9 CASSVGLVGSGGPQETQYF
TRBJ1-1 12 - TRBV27 CASKTGRTEAFF
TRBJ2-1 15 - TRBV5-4 CASSLGQATYNEQFF
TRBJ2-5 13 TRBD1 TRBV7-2 CASSRDRQETQYF
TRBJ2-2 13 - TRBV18 CASSPRTTGELFF
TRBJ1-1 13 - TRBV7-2 CASSHDRNTEAFF
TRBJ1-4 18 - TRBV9 CASSVVAVYEWDNEKLFF
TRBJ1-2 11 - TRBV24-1 CATRGDYGYTF
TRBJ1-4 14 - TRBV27 CASMLTATNEKLFF
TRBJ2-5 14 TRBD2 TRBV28 CASTTGLASETQYF
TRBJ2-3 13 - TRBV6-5 CASRLGGTDTQYF
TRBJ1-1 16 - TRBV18 CASSPTTELATGGAFF
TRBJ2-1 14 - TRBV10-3 CAISGVGGPTEQFF
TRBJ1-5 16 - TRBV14 CASSQDVIMGNQPQHF
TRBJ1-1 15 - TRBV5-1 CASSSQAGSNTEAFF
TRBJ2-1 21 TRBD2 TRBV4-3 CASSKGGSAWATSGGNNEQFF
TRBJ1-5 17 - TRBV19 CASSHLNRDIVNQPQHF
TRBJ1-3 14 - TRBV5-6 CASSFGDTGNTIYF
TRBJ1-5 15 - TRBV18 CASSPPSAGNQPQHF
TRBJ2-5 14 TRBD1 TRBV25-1 CASSDSDRQETQYF
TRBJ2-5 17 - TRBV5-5 CASSFSGDVKRGETQYF
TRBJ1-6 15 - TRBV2 CASRRRGGENSPLHF
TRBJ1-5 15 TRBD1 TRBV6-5 CASSLFDRDTQPQHF
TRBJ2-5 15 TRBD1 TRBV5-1 CASSTPGTGEETQYF
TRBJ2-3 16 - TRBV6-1 CASSGSGGRSTDTQYF
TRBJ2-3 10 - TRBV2 CASRTDTQYF
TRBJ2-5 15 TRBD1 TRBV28 CASRAGTGGQETQYF
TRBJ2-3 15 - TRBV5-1 CASSLFTSFTDTQYF
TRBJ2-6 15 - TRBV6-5 CASSLHHSGANVLTF
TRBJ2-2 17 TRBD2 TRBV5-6 CASSRGLAGVGTGELFF